The sequence of this T cell receptor beta chain was determined in a study of blood T cell repertoires in COVID-19. Study overall: Collection of acute and convalescent COVID-19 samples took place in the United States, Italy and Spain. In each case, the material was cDNA or gDNA derived from T cells, B-cell-depleted T cells, or PBMCs.

Original methodology: Amplifying reference gene primers gave estimates of nucleated cell counts. TCRdb keeps only in-frame clones here, not all; method: immunoSEQ multiplex PCR. That table supplies the V and J calls and clone size; D and trimming were determined from the DNA. The profile shows about 310,000 clones, roughly 90% of them singletons. Seattle cases were enrolled at active infection and followed longitudinally. The germline gives CDR1 MNHEY, CDR2 SMNVEV (reference sequence). V shed 7 bases and J 2 bases; nucleotides not matched to a gene: 17. CDR3 length equals 18 residues. This receptor was identified in a woman in her twenties or thirties with COVID-19, enrolled during active disease. The sample comprised peripheral blood. The J gene is TRBJ2-7, the V gene TRBV27; 10 nucleotides line up with TRBD1. CDR3 loop: CASIFPGQGSPSAYEQYF. The CDR3 coding sequence is TGTGCCAGCATTTTTCCGGGACAGGGGAGCCCGAGCGCCTACGAGCAGTACTTC.